This entry describes one T cell receptor (beta chain). Its antigen is currently unknown. V shed 3 bases and J 2 bases; nucleotides not matched to a gene: 8. This CDR3 is built from 16 residues. Germline lookup yields CDR1 SGHTA and CDR2 FQGNSA. This entry is derived from a study of CD8+ T cells in alopecia areata. Sequencing relied on a cDNA template that was reverse transcribed from extracted RNA. Using immunoSEQ multiplex PCR, the repertoire was profiled, and TCRdb retains in-frame clones only, with some absent. This sample yields about 37,000 clones, of which under 65% are seen a single time; under 2% belongs to the top ten. For a handful of patients taking part in the biomarker study, CD4+ cells were further sorted into CD25+CD127- cells. Peripheral blood samples and lesional scalp punch biopsies were obtained from alopecia areata patients. CD4+ and CD8+ T cells were sorted from PBMCs stained for CD3, CD4 and CD8.

Study findings and constraints: Resident alphabeta T cells of normal skin are also sequenced in scalp samples. Clonality was higher in lesional than normal scalp, especially in alopecia totalis/universalis.

What was sequenced was CD4+ Tregs sorted from blood. This TCR was sampled from a human donor with alopecia areata. The chain couples TRBV7-2 to TRBJ2-3; 7 bases agree with TRBD1. Written as DNA, the CDR3 is TGTGCCAGCAGCTTTGCCCGGGACAGACTCACAGATACGCAGTATTTT. Its translation is CASSFARDRLTDTQYF.